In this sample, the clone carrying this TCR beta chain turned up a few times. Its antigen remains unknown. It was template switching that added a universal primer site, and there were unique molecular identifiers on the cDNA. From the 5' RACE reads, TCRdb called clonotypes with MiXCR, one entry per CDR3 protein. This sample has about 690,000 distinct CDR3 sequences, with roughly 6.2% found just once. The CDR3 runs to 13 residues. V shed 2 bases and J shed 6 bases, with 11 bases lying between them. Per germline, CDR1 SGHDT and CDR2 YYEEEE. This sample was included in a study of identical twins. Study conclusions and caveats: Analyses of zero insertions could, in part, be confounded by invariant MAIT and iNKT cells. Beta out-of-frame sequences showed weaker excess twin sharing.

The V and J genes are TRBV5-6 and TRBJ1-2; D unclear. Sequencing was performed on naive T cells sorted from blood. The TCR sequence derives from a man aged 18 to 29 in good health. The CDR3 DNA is TGTGCCAGCAGCTTACCCGCAGGCAATGGCTACACCTTC. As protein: CASSLPAGNGYTF.